This entry concerns a single T cell receptor (beta chain). What antigen it recognizes has not been identified. No much larger clone is present one base from it, and per-base qualities are unavailable. This entry is derived from a study of CD8 T cells in seronegative destructive rheumatoid arthritis (dated by TCRdb to the early 2020s). Regarding the complete study: At the time of sampling, seven of the eight CND-RA patients were on biological drugs. The seropositive RA, seronegative RA and healthy control comparison cohorts were taken from a previously published TCRbeta dataset and were not newly sequenced. The study compared peripheral CD8+ TCRbeta repertoires from patients with CCP-negative destructive rheumatoid arthritis (CND-RA) against repertoires from newly diagnosed seropositive RA, seronegative RA and healthy controls.

Study-level results and caveats: A distinct set of enriched public clonotypes appeared to be present in CND-RA patients, and the authors interpreted this finding as support for a separate disease subset. Across the 117,399 clonotypes tested, no public clonotype enrichment was retained after Benjamini-Hochberg correction. More CMV-reactive and fewer influenza A-reactive CD8+ TCRbeta sequences were observed in CND-RA repertoires than in controls and other RA subtypes. The small size of the CND-RA cohort was acknowledged as a study limitation. After adjusting for age, CND-RA patients appeared to have less diverse, more clonal CD8+ TCRbeta repertoires than other RA subtypes. Without diagnostic samples, TCR repertoire differences may partly reflect poor disease control over the years rather than being present at onset.

TCRbeta sequencing used genomic DNA from CD8+ cells, following the manufacturer's instructions. A genomics technology centre in Finland ran the TCRbeta sequencing, which was done with the immunoSEQ assay. On the study's bioinformatics: Clonotype tables produced by the immunoSEQ preprocessing pipeline were converted into VDJtools format, and non-productive clonotypes were filtered out. Samples with fewer than 10,000 reads were excluded, the remaining samples were subsampled to 10,000 reads, and most of the eight CND-RA samples were retained. Shannon-Wiener, Simpson and clonality indices were calculated with the VDJtools CalcDiversityStats function on data subsampled to 10,000 reads. Non-singleton TCRbeta clonotypes were hard-matched, with no mismatches allowed, against VDJdb to infer antigen specificity. CDR3 sequences that differed by one amino acid (Hamming distance 1) were grouped together into clusters with potentially shared antigen targets. Public clonotypes were tested for group enrichment with one-sided Fisher's exact tests after resampling groups to six samples, repeated ten times. TCRdb mirrors the immuneACCESS table, restricted to in-frame sequences. Some clones are absent from its copies; in checked studies, under half trace to an unresolved V gene, and the reason for the others is unknown. D and trimming come from the DNA, and the V and J calls and clone size come from that table. This sample has over 10,000 clones in its table, and 80% to 85% of those were observed once. The ten largest clones add up to about 30% of the sample.

Here V drops 5 bases and J drops 7 bases, and the junction holds 7 bases not matched to any gene. The germline V gene specifies MDHEN as CDR1 and SYDVKM as CDR2. The CDR3 sequence holds 13 residues, the cysteine and phenylalanine included. This entry keeps only the CDR3 DNA: 39 bases, framed from base 1. CND-RA patients tested negative on the clinical CCP2 antibody test, and even with active therapy their joint destruction kept progressing. Every CND-RA patient showed typical joint destruction in the wrists and ankles and had failed conventional anti-rheumatic therapy. Instead of being sampled at diagnosis, CND-RA patients were sampled after long disease histories, which in several cases spanned decades. Each patient provided fifty millilitres of EDTA-anticoagulated peripheral blood. Peripheral blood mononuclear cells were isolated by Ficoll-Paque PLUS density gradient separation. Using AutoMACS magnetic bead positive selection, CD8+ cells were isolated from either fresh or cryopreserved PBMCs, and flow cytometry was used to check purity. Nucleospin Tissue or Tissue XS kits were used to extract genomic DNA, which was then quantified on a Qubit 2.0 fluorometer.

This TCR came from a woman aged 30-55 years with seronegative destructive rheumatoid arthritis. Sequencing was done on a sample of CD8+ T cells from blood. This receptor chain uses TRBV28 and TRBJ1-1; 7 central bases correspond to TRBD1. The DNA is TGTGCCAGCAGTCTGACAGGGACCGGTGAAGCTTTCTTT. Translated, it reads CASSLTGTGEAFF.